This T cell receptor (beta chain) was captured by sequencing in a study of blood T cell repertoires in COVID-19. Overall study context: Acute and convalescent COVID-19 specimens originated in the United States, Italy and Spain. T cells, B-cell-depleted T cells, or PBMCs supplied cDNA or gDNA.

Methods used by the authors: Counts of nucleated cells, estimated from reference gene primer amplification, were obtained. Profiling relied on immunoSEQ multiplex PCR, and the TCRdb table lists in-frame clones only, not all of them. The DNA gave D and trimming, while V, J and clone size come from that table. Of about 370,000 clones in the sample, 90% were seen once. Germline values: CDR1 LNHDA, CDR2 SQIVND (reference sequence). The CDR3 contains 16 residues. Trimming took 6 bases from V and 7 from J, leaving 22 bases between them. Source material: peripheral blood. The TCR sequence derives from a man between 18 and 29 years old with active or convalescent COVID-19. This chain joins TRBV19 and TRBJ2-1; TRBD2 might be the D (6 bases). CDR3 sequence: CASRDQAGWGLNEQFF. In nucleotides, the CDR3 is TGTGCCAGTAGGGATCAGGCGGGATGGGGATTGAATGAGCAGTTCTTC.